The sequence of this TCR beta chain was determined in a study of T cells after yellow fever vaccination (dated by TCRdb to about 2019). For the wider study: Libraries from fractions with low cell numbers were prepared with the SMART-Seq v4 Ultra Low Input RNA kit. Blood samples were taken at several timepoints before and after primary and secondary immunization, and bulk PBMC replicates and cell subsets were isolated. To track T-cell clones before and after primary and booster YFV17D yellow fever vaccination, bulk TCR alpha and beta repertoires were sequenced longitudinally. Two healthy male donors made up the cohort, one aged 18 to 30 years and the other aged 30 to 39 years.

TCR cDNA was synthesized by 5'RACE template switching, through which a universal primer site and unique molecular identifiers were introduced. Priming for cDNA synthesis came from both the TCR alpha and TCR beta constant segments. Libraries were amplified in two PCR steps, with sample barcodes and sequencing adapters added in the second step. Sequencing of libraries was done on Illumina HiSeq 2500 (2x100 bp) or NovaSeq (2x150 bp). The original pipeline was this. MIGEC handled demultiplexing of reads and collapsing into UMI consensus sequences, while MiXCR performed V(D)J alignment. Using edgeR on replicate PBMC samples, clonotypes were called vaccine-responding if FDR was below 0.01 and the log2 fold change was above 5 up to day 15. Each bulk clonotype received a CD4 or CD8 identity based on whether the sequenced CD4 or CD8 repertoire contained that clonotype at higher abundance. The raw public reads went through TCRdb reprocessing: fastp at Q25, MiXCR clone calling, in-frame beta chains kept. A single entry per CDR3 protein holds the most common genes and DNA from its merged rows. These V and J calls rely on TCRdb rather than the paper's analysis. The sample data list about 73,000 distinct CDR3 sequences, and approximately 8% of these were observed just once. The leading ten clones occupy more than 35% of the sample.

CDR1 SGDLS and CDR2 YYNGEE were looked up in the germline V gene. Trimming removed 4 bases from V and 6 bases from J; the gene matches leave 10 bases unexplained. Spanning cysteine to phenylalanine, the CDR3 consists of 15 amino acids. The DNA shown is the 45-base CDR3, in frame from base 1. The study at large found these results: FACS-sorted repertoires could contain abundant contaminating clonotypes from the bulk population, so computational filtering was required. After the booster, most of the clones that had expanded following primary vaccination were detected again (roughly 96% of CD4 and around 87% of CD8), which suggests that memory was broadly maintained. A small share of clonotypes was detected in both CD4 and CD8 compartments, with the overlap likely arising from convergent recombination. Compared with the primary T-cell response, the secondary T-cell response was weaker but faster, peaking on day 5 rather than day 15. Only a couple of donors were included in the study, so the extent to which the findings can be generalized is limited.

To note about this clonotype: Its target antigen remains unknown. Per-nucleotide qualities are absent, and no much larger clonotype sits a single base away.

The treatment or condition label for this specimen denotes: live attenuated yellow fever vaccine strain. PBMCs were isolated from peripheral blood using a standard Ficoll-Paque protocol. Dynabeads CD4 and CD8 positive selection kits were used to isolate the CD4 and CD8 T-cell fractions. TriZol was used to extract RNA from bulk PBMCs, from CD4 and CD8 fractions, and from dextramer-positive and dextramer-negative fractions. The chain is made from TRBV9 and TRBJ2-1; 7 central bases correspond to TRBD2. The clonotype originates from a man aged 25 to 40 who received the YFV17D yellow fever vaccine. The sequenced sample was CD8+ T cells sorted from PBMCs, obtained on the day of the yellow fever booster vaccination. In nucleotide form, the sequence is TGTGCCAGCAGCACGAGCGGGGCAGAGGGCAATGAGCAGTTCTTC. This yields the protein CASSTSGAEGNEQFF.